The 10 T cell receptor beta chains below all came from one sample that was sequenced in a study of blood T cell repertoires in COVID-19 (TCRdb year 2020). Library creation used the immunoSEQ multiplex PCR assay. Not all clones reach the TCRdb copy of this immuneACCESS table, which keeps in-frame sequences only. Checked studies attribute under half of the gap to unresolved V genes and leave the rest unexplained. In all, the sample holds fewer than 350,000 clones, and roughly 86% of those were seen once. Around 1% of the sample comes from the top ten. The sequenced material came from PBMCs or T cells enriched from blood (not recorded which). These receptor sequences come from a woman in her thirties who had recovered from COVID-19.

This clone appeared once. The rearrangement joins TRBV19 to TRBJ1-1, with D uncertain. V was cut by 6 bases and J by 10 bases, with 15 bases left in between. The CDR3 sequence is 12 residues long. CDR1 and CDR2 (germline): LNHDA, SQIVND (reference sequence). CDR3 in DNA: TGTGCCAGTAGGGGTACGGGAGGATTAGCTTTCTTT. This encodes CASRGTGGLAFF.

This rearrangement joins TRBV28 to TRBJ2-7, with D maybe TRBD1 (6 bases). There are 15 residues in the CDR3. V was cut by 3 bases and J by 1 base, with 13 bases left in between. The germline gives CDR1 MDHEN, CDR2 SYDVKM. The CDR3 loop is CASSFPTGKSYEQYF. In DNA, the CDR3 is TGTGCCAGCAGTTTCCCGACAGGCAAATCCTACGAGCAGTACTTC.

The J gene is TRBJ2-1, the V gene TRBV19, with D maybe TRBD1 (6 bases). V was cut by 8 bases and J by 4 bases, with 12 bases left in between. Looked up from germline, CDR1 is LNHDA and CDR2 is SQIVND (reference sequence). The CDR3 is 13 amino acids. As DNA, the CDR3 is TGTGCCAGTCAGACCAGGGGTTACAATGAGCAGTTCTTC. This sequence encodes CASQTRGYNEQFF.

The V and J genes are TRBV7-9 and TRBJ1-1; D may be TRBD1 (5 bases). The CDR3 runs to 15 residues. V was trimmed by 5 bases and J by 2 bases, leaving 15 bases between them. CDR1 and CDR2 from the germline V gene are SEHNR and FQNEAQ (reference sequence). This chain's CDR3 is CASSPPYTGNTEAFF. The CDR3 DNA sequence: TGTGCCAGCAGCCCTCCTTATACAGGAAACACTGAAGCTTTCTTT.

The rearrangement links TRBV6-2 or TRBV6-3 to TRBJ2-1; TRBD2 matches 8 bases. J gave up 4 bases and V 4 bases, and 9 bases lay outside the gene matches. Germline loops: CDR1 MNHEY, CDR2 SVGEGT. There are 16 residues in the CDR3. The chain's CDR3 is CASSSPGTRVYNEQFF. The CDR3 nucleotides read TGTGCCAGCAGTTCGCCCGGGACTAGAGTATACAATGAGCAGTTCTTC.

The rearrangement uses TRBV28 and TRBJ2-3; no clear D gene. Germline V gene data show CDR1 as MDHEN and CDR2 as SYDVKM. The CDR3 sequence is 16 residues long. V shed 6 bases and J shed 0 bases, with 16 bases lying between them. CDR3 nucleotides: TGTGCCAGCAGGATCTCAGATGTCTTTAGCACAGATACGCAGTATTTT. This encodes CASRISDVFSTDTQYF.

This chain connects TRBV7-9 to TRBJ2-7; 8 nucleotides agree with TRBD1. The CDR3 loop spans 14 amino acids. CDR1 is SEHNR, CDR2 FQNEAQ, per germline (reference sequence). V lost 3 bases and J lost 3; bases outside the gene matches: 4. In DNA, the CDR3 is TGTGCCAGCAGCTTGGGACAGGTCTACTACGAGCAGTACTTC. It is translated as CASSLGQVYYEQYF.

V is TRBV5-4 and J is TRBJ2-1; D gene unclear. The V and J ends lost 0 bases and 9 bases respectively, with 4 bases between them. CDR3 length: 11 residues. In germline, CDR1 is SGHNT, CDR2 YYREEE (reference sequence). CDR3 in amino acids: CASSLEAEQFF. The CDR3 DNA is TGTGCCAGCAGCTTGGAAGCTGAGCAGTTCTTC.

The J gene is TRBJ1-5, the V gene TRBV4-1; D is possibly TRBD1 (6 bases). Germline V gene sequence: CDR1 MGHRA, CDR2 YSYEKL. Trimming shortened V by 3 bases and J by 4 bases, and 10 bases separated the two germline ends. This CDR3 spans 14 amino acids. CDR3 DNA sequence: TGCGCCAGCAGCCAGGACAGAAATAATCAGCCCCAGCATTTT. Translated, it gives CASSQDRNNQPQHF.

CDR3 DNA: TGTGCCAGCAGTTACTCGAATTCTAACGGCTCCTACGAGCAGTACTTC. Encoded protein: CASSYSNSNGSYEQYF. The chain uses TRBV6-7 and TRBJ2-7; D gene uncertain. TRBV6-7 counts as an open reading frame of uncertain function. V was cut by 0 bases and J by 0 bases, with 12 bases left in between. The CDR3 contains 16 residues.